These T cell receptor beta chains were read from a single sample in a study of blood T cell repertoires in COVID-19. Profiling relied on immunoSEQ multiplex PCR, and the TCRdb table lists in-frame clones only, not all of them. The sample consists of 200,000 or so clones, less than 90% of them appearing once. Sequencing was carried out using peripheral blood. Receptor source: a human donor in a cohort sampled during active COVID-19. CDR3s leave out the opening cysteine and the closing phenylalanine or tryptophan. Fields, in order: CDR3 length, V gene, J gene, CDR3 protein.

len: 11
v_gene: TRBV7-2
j_gene: TRBJ1-6
CDR3aa: ASSLDRVSPLH

len: 13
v_gene: TRBV7-2
j_gene: TRBJ1-5
CDR3aa: ASSLVGTSNQPQH

len: 11
v_gene: TRBV7-8
j_gene: TRBJ1-6
CDR3aa: ASSFNRDSPLH

len: 11
v_gene: TRBV7-6
j_gene: TRBJ1-5
CDR3aa: ASSLWGDQPQH

len: 11
v_gene: TRBV6-1
j_gene: TRBJ1-5
CDR3aa: ASSEIMAQPQH

len: 13
v_gene: TRBV10-3
j_gene: TRBJ2-5
CDR3aa: AISDRGKGQETQY

len: 15
v_gene: TRBV28
j_gene: TRBJ2-7
CDR3aa: ASSPPRGSGATYEQY

len: 10
v_gene: TRBV2
j_gene: TRBJ1-6
CDR3aa: ASSGTNSPLH

len: 15
v_gene: TRBV7-2
j_gene: TRBJ2-2
CDR3aa: ASSSITGGGRAGELF

len: 14
v_gene: TRBV4-2
j_gene: TRBJ2-1
CDR3aa: ASSQARTSGDTEQF

len: 13
v_gene: TRBV5-3
j_gene: TRBJ1-3
CDR3aa: ARSLYLCSGNTIY

len: 14
v_gene: TRBV28
j_gene: TRBJ2-5
CDR3aa: ASSFDSGTGLETQY

len: 10
v_gene: TRBV5-4
j_gene: TRBJ2-3
CDR3aa: ASSLFLDTQY